This T cell receptor beta chain was retrieved from a study of T cells in localized non-small cell lung cancer. Study findings and constraints: Higher T cell density in the blood was associated with longer overall survival, whereas higher adjacent-lung clonality associated with shorter survival. Sequence data derive from only one tumor region, so heterogeneity remains possible. Across samples, adjacent lung featured a median roughly 60 of the top 100 tumor clones.

Generated by immunoSEQ multiplex PCR, the TCRdb table keeps only in-frame clones and is missing some. The sample comprises 20,000 to 25,000 clones, 70% to 90% of which are singletons, and around 6.1% rests with the top ten. There are 13 residues in the CDR3. From germline, CDR1 is LGHNA and CDR2 YSLEER. The V gene lost 3 bases and the J gene lost 6 bases, with 12 bases spanning the gap. About this clone: Antigen: not known.

The source material was peripheral blood, sampled before any cancer treatment. The sequence was collected from a male donor at least 60 years old with stage II squamous cell lung carcinoma. This sequence joins TRBV4-3 and TRBJ2-7; possibly TRBD2 for D (5 bases). CDR3 amino acids: CASSQTPGVEQYF. The CDR3, as DNA: TGCGCCAGCAGCCAGACCCCCGGGGTCGAGCAGTACTTC.